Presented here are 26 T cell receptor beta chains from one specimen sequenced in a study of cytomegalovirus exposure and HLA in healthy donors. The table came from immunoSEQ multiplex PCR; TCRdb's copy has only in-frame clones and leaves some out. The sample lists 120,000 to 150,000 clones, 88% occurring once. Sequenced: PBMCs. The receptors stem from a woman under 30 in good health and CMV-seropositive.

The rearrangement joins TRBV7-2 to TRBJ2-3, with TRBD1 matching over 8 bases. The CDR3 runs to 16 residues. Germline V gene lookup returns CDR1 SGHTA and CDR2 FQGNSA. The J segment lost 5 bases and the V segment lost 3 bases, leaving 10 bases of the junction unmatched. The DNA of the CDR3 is TGTGCCAGCAGCTTTTCGGGACAGGCCCTGGGAGATACGCAGTATTTT. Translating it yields CASSFSGQALGDTQYF.

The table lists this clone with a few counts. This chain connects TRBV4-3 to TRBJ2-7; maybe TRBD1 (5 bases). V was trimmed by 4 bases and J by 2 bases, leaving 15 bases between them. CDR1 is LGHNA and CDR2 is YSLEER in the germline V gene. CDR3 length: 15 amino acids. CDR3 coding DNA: TGCGCCAGCAGCCGGATAGGTCAGGGCGCCTACGAGCAGTACTTC. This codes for CASSRIGQGAYEQYF.

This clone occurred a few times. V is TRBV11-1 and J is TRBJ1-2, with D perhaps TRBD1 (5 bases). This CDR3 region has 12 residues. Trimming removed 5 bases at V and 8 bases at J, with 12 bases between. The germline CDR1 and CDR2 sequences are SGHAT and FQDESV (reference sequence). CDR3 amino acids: CASSVGLGGYTF. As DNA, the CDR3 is TGTGCCAGCAGCGTGGGACTCGGGGGCTACACCTTC. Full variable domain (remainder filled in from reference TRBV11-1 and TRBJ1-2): EAEVAQSPRYKITEKSQAVAFWCDPISGHATLYWYRQILGQGPELLVQFQDESVVDDSQLPKDRFSAERLKGVDSTLKIQPAELGDSAMYLCASSVGLGGYTFGSGTRLTVV.

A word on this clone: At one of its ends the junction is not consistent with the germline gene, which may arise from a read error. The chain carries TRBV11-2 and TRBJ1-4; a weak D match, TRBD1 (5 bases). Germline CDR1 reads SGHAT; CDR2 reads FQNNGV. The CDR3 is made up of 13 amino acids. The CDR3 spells CASSRQPNEKLFF. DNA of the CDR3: TGTGCCAGCAGCCGACAGCCCAATGAGAAACTGTTTTTT.

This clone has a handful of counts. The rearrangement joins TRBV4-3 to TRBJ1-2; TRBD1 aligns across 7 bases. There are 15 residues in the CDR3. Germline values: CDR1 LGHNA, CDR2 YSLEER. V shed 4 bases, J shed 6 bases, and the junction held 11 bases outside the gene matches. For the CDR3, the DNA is TGCGCCAGCAGCCCATACCGGGACAGATTGGATGGCTACACCTTC. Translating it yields CASSPYRDRLDGYTF.

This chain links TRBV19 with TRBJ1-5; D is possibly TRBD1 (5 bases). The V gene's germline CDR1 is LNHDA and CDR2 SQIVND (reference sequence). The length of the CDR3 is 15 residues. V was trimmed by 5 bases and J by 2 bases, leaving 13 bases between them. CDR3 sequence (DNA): TGTGCCAGTAGTCCCACAGGTAGGGGCAATCAGCCCCAGCATTTT. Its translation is CASSPTGRGNQPQHF. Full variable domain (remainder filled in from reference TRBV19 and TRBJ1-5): DGGITQSPKYLFRKEGQNVTLSCEQNLNHDAMYWYRQDPGQGLRLIYYSQIVNDFQKGDIAEGYSVSREKKESFPLTVTSAQKNPTAFYLCASSPTGRGNQPQHFGDGTRLSIL.

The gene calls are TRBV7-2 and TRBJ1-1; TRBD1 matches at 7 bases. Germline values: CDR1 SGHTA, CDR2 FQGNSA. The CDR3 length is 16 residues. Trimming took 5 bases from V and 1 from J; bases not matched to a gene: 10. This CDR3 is CASSIPTGTKNTEAFF. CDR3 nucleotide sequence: TGTGCCAGCAGCATCCCGACAGGGACCAAGAACACTGAAGCTTTCTTT.

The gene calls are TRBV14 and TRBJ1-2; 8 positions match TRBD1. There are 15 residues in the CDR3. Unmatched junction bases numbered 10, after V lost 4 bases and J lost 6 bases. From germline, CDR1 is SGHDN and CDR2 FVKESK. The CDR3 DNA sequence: TGTGCCAGCAGCCCGTACCGACAGGGGCGAAATGGCTACACCTTC. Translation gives CASSPYRQGRNGYTF.

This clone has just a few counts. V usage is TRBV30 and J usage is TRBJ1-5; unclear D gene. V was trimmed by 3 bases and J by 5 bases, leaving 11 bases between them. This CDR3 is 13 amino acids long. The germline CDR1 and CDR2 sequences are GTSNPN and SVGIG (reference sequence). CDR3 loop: CAWRQTSYQPQHF. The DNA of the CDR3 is TGTGCCTGGAGACAAACATCATATCAGCCCCAGCATTTT. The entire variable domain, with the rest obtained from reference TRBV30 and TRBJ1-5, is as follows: SQTIHQWPATLVQPVGSPLSLECTVEGTSNPNLYWYRQAAGRGLQLLFYSVGIGQISSEVPQNLSASRPQDRQFILSSKKLLLSDSGFYLCAWRQTSYQPQHFGDGTRLSIL.

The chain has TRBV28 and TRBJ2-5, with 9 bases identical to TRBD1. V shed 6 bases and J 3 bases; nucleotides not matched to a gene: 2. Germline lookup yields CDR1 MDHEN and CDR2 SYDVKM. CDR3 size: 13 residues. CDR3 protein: CASSGTGKETQYF. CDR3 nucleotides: TGTGCCAGCAGCGGGACAGGGAAAGAGACCCAGTACTTC. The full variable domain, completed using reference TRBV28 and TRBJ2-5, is DVKVTQSSRYLVKRTGEKVFLECVQDMDHENMFWYRQDPGLGLRLIYFSYDVKMKEKGDIPEGYSVSREKKERFSLILESASTNQTSMYLCASSGTGKETQYFGPGTRLLVL.

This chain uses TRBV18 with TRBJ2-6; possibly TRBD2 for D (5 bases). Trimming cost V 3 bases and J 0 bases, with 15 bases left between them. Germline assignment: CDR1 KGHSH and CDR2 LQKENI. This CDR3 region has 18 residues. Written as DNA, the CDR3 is TGTGCCAGCTCACCGGGGAGCAGGTTAAGCTCTGGGGCCAACGTCCTGACTTTC. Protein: CASSPGSRLSSGANVLTF.

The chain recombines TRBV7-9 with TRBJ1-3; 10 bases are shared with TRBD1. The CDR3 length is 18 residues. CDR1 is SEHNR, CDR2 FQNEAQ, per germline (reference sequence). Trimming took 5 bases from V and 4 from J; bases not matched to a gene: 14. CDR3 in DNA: TGTGCCAGCAGCCTATCGGACAGGGGGTCTTCGAAAGGAAACACCATATATTTT. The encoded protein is CASSLSDRGSSKGNTIYF. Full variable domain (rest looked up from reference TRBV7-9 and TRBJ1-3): DTGVSQNPRHKITKRGQNVTFRCDPISEHNRLYWYRQTLGQGPEFLTYFQNEAQLEKSRLLSDRFSAERPKGSFSTLEIQRTEQGDSAMYLCASSLSDRGSSKGNTIYFGEGSWLTVV.

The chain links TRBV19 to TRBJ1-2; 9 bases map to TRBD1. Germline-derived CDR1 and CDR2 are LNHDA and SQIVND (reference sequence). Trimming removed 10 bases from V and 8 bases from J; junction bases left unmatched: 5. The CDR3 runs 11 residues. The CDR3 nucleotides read TGTGCCATAACAGGGGGCGGAGGCTACACCTTC. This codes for CAITGGGGYTF.

DNA of the CDR3: TGCAGCGTTGCGGGGGGCAGGGGAGGAAATGAAAAACTGTTTTTT. Translating gives CSVAGGRGGNEKLFF. The rearrangement joins TRBV29-1 to TRBJ1-4; D might be TRBD1 (6 bases). This CDR3 is built from 15 residues. Germline V lookup: CDR1 SQVTM, CDR2 ANQGSEA. V gave up 4 bases and J gave up 5 bases, with 17 bases separating them.

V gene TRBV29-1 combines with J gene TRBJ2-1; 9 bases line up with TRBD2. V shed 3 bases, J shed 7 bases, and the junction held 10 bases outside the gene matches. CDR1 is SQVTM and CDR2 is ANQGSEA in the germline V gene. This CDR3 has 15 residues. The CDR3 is CSVDGGLAGFNEQFF. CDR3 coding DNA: TGCAGCGTTGACGGGGGTCTAGCGGGATTTAATGAGCAGTTCTTC.

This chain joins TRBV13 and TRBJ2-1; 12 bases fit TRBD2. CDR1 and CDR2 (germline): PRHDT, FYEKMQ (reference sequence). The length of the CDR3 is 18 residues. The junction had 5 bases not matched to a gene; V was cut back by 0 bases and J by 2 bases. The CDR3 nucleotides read TGTGCCAGCAGCTTAGGGACTAGCGGGGGCGGAGCCTACAATGAGCAGTTCTTC. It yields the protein CASSLGTSGGGAYNEQFF.

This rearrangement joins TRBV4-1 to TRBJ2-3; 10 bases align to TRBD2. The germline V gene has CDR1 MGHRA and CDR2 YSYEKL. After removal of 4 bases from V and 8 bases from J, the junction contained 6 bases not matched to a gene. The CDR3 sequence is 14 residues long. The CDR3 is CASSRSGRVGTQYF. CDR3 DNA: TGCGCCAGCAGCCGCAGCGGGAGGGTTGGTACGCAGTATTTT.

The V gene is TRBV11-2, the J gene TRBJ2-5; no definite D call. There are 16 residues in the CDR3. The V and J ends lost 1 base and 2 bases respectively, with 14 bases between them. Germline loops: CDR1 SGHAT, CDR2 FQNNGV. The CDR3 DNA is TGTGCCAGCAGCTTAGGAAGTCTAACAGTACAAGAGACCCAGTACTTC. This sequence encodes CASSLGSLTVQETQYF.

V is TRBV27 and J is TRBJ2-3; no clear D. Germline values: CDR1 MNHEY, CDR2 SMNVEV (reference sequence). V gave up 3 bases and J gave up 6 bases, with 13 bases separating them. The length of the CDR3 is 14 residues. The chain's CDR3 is CASSLGQVLDTQYF. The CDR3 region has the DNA TGTGCCAGCAGTTTGGGCCAAGTTTTGGATACGCAGTATTTT.

CDR3 nucleotide sequence: TGTGCCAGCAGCCCACGGACAGGAACGGGTTACGAGCAGTACTTC. It specifies CASSPRTGTGYEQYF. V gene TRBV7-2 combines with J gene TRBJ2-7; the match to TRBD1 covers 7 bases. Unmatched junction bases numbered 11, after V lost 5 bases and J lost 4 bases. The CDR3 has 15 residues. The germline V gene has CDR1 SGHTA and CDR2 FQGNSA.

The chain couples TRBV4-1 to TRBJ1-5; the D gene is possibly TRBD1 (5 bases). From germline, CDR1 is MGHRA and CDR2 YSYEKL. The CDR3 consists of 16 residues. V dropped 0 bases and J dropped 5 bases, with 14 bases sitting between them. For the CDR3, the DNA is TGCGCCAGCAGCCAAGAACCCAGGGCAAGGCATCAGCCCCAGCATTTT. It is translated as CASSQEPRARHQPQHF.

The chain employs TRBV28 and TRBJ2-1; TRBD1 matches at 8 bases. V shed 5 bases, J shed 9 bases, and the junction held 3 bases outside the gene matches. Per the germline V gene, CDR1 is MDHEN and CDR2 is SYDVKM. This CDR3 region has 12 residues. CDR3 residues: CASSTGGSEQFF. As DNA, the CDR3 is TGTGCCAGCAGTACAGGGGGAAGTGAGCAGTTCTTC.

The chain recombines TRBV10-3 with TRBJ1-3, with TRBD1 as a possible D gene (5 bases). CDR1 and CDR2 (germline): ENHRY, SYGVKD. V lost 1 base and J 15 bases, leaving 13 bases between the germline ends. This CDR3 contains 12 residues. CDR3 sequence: CAISEWRDSTYF. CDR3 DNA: TGTGCCATCAGTGAGTGGAGGGACTCCACATATTTT.

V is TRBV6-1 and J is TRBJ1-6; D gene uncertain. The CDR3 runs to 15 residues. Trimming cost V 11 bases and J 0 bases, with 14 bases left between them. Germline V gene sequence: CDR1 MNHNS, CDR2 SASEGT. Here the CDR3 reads CAHPGGSSYNSPLHF. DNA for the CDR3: TGTGCCCACCCGGGTGGGAGCTCCTATAATTCACCCCTCCACTTT.

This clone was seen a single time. The CDR3 sequence: CASSTRTGLNTEAFF. In DNA form, the CDR3 reads TGTGCCAGCAGCACCCGGACAGGCCTGAACACTGAAGCTTTCTTT. The V call is TRBV7-9, the J call TRBJ1-1; 7 bases agree with TRBD1. The CDR3 contains 15 residues. Germline-derived CDR1 and CDR2 are SEHNR and FQNEAQ (reference sequence). V lost 5 bases to trimming and J lost 0 bases; unmatched junction nucleotides: 6.

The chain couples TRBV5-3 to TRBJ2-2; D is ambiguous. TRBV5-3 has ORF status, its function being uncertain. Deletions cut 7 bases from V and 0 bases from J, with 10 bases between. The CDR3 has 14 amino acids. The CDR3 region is CARSSGSNTGELFF. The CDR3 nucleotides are TGTGCCAGATCCTCAGGATCGAACACCGGGGAGCTGTTTTTT.